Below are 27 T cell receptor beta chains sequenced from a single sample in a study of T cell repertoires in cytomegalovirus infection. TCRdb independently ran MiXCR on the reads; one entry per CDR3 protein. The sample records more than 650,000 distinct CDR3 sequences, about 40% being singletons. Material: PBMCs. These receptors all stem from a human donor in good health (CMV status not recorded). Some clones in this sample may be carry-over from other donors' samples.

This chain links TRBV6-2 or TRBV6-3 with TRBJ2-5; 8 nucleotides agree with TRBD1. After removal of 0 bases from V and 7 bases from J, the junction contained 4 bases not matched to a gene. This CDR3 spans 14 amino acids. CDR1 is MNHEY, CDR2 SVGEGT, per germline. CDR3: CASSYSQTGVTQYF. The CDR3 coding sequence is TGTGCCAGCAGTTACTCTCAGACAGGGGTGACCCAGTACTTC.

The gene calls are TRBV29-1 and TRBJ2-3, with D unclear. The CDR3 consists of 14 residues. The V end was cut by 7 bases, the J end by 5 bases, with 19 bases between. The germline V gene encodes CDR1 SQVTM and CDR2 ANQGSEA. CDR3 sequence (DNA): TGCAGCGGACACAGACGGTTCGAAGGAGATACGCAGTATTTT. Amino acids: CSGHRRFEGDTQYF.

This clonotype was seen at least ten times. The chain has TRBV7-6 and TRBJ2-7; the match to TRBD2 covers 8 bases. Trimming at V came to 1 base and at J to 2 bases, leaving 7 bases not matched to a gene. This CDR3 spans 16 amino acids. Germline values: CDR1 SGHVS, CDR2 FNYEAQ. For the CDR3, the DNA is TGTGCCAGCAGCTTAGAGGCTAGCGGGCTAACCTACGAGCAGTACTTC. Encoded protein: CASSLEASGLTYEQYF.

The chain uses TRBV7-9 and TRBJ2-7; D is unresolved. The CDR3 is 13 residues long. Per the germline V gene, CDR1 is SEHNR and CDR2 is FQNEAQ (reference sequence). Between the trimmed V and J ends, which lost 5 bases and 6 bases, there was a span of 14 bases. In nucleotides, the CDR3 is TGTGCCAGCAGCCAAGGAATTAGTCCCGAGCAGTACTTC. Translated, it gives CASSQGISPEQYF. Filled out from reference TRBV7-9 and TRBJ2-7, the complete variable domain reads DTGVSQNPRHKITKRGQNVTFRCDPISEHNRLYWYRQTLGQGPEFLTYFQNEAQLEKSRLLSDRFSAERPKGSFSTLEIQRTEQGDSAMYLCASSQGISPEQYFGPGTRLTVT.

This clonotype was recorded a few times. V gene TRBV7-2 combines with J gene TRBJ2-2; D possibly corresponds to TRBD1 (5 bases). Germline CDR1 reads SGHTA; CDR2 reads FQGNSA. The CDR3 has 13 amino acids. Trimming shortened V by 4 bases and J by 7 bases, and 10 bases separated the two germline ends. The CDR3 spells CASSSQGGGELFF. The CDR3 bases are TGTGCCAGCAGCTCCCAGGGTGGCGGGGAGCTGTTTTTT.

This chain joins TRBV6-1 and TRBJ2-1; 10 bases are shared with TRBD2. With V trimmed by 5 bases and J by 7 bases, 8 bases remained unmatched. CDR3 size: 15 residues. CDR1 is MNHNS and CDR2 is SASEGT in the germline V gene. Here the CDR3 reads CASSRGLAVGNEQFF. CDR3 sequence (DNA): TGTGCCAGCAGTCGAGGACTAGCGGTAGGGAATGAGCAGTTCTTC.

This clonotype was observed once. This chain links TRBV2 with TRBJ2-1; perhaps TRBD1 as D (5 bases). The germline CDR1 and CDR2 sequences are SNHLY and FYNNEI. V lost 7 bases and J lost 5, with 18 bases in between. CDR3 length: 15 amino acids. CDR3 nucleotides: TGTGCCAGCACCGAAGGCCAGGGTAGACACAATGAGCAGTTCTTC. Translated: CASTEGQGRHNEQFF.

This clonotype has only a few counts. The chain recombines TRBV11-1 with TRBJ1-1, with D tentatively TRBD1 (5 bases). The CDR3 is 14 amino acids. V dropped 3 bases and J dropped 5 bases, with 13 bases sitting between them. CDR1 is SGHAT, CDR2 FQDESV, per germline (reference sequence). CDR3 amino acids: CASSFREWGTEAFF. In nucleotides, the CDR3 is TGTGCCAGCAGCTTCAGGGAGTGGGGGACTGAAGCTTTCTTT.

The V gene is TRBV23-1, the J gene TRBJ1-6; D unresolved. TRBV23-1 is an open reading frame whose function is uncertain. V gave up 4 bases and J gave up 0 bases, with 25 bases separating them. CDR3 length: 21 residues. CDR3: CASSPPPNRPKQSSYNSPLHF. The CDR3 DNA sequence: TGCGCCAGCAGTCCGCCCCCGAATCGACCCAAACAGAGCTCCTATAATTCACCCCTCCACTTT.

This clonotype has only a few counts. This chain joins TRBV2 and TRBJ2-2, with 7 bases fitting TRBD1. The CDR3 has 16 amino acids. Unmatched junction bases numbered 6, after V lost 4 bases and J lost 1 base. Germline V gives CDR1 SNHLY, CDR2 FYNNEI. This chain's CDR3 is CASSGEGQMNTGELFF. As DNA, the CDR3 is TGTGCCAGCAGTGGTGAGGGACAGATGAACACCGGGGAGCTGTTTTTT. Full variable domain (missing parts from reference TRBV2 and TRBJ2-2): EPEVTQTPSHQVTQMGQEVILRCVPISNHLYFYWYRQILGQKVEFLVSFYNNEISEKSEIFDDQFSVERPDGSNFTLKIRSTKLEDSAMYFCASSGEGQMNTGELFFGEGSRLTVL.

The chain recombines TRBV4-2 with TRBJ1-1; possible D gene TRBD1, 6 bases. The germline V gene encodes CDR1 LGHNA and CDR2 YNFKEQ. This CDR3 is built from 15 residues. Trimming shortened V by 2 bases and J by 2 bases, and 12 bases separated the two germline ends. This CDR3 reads CASSQIRGYNTEAFF. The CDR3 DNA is TGTGCCAGCAGCCAAATCAGGGGCTATAACACTGAAGCTTTCTTT.

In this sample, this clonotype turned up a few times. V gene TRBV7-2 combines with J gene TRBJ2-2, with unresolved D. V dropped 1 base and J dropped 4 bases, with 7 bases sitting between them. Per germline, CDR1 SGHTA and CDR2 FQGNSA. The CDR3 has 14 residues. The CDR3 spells CASSLGLLTGELFF. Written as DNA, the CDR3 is TGTGCCAGCAGCTTAGGTCTTCTCACCGGGGAGCTGTTTTTT.

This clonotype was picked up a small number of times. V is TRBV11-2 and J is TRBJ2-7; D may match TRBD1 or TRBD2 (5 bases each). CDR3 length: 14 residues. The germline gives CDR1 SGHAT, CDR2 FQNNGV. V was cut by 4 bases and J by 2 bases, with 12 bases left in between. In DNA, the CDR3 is TGTGCCAGCAGCTACGGATCGGGGCCCTACGAGCAGTACTTC. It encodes CASSYGSGPYEQYF.

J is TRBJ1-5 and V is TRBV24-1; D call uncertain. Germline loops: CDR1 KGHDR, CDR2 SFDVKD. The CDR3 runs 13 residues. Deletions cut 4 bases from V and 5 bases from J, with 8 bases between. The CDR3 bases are TGTGCCACCAGTGAACGAGCTTATCAGCCCCAGCATTTT. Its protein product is CATSERAYQPQHF.

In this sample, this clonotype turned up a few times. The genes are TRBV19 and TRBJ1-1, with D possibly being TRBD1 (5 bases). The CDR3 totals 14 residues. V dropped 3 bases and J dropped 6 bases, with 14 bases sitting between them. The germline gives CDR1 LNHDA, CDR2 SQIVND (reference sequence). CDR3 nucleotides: TGTGCCAGTAGTATGCTTGGGGCCAGGGCTGAAGCTTTCTTT. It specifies CASSMLGARAEAFF.

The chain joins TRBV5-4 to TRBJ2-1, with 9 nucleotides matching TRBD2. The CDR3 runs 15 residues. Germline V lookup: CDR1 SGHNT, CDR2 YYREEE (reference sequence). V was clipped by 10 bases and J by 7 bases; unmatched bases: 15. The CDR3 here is CALGSGTSIPNEQFF. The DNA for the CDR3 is TGTGCCCTAGGGTCCGGGACTAGCATCCCTAATGAGCAGTTCTTC.

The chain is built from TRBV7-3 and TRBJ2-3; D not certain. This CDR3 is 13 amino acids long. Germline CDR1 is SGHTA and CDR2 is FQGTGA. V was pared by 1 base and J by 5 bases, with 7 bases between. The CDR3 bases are TGTGCCAGCAGCTTAAGGCGAGGAGATACGCAGTATTTT. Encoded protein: CASSLRRGDTQYF. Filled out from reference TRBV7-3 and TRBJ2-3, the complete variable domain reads GAGVSQTPSNKVTEKGKYVELRCDPISGHTALYWYRQSLGQGPEFLIYFQGTGAADDSGLPNDRFFAVRPEGSVSTLKIQRTERGDSAVYLCASSLRRGDTQYFGPGTRLTVL.

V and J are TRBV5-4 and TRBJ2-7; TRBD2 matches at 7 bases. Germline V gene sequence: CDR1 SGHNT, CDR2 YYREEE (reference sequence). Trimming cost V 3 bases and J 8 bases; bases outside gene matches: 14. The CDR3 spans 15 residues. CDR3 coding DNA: TGTGCCAGCAGCTCGGCTGCGTCCGCGCGGGGGAAGCAGTACTTC. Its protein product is CASSSAASARGKQYF.

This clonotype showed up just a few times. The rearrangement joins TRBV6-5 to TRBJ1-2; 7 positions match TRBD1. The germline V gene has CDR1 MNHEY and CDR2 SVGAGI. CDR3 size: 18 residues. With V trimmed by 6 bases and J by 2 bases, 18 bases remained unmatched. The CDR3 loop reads CASSLHHRGAALNYGYTF. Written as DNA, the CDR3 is TGTGCCAGCAGCTTACACCACAGGGGCGCTGCTCTGAACTATGGCTACACCTTC.

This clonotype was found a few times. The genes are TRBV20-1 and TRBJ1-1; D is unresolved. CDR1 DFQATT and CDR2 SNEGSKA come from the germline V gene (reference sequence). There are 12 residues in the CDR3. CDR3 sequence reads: CRVGLGNTEAFF. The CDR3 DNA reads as TGCAGGGTAGGACTGGGGAACACTGAAGCTTTCTTT.

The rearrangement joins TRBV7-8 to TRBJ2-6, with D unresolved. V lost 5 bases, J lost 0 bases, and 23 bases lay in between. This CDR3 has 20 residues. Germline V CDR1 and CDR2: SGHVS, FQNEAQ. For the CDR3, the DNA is TGTGCCAGCAGCCAGAAGGGTTTGGCGGCTTCGCTCTCTGGGGCCAACGTCCTGACTTTC. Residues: CASSQKGLAASLSGANVLTF. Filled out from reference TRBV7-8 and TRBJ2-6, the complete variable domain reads GAGVSQSPRYKVAKRGQDVALRCDPISGHVSLFWYQQALGQGPEFLTYFQNEAQLDKSGLPSDRFFAERPEGSVSTLKIQRTQQEDSAVYLCASSQKGLAASLSGANVLTFGAGSRLTVL.

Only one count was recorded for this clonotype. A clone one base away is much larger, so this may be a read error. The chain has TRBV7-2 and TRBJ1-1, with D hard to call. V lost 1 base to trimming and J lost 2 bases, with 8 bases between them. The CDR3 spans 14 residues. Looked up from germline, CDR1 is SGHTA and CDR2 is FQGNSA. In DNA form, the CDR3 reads TGTGCCAGCAGCTTAGATATGGGAAACACTGAAGCTTTCTTT. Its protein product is CASSLDMGNTEAFF.

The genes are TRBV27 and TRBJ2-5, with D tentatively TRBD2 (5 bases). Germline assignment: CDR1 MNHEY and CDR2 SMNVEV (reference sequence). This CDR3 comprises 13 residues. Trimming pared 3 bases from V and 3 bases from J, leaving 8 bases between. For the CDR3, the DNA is TGTGCCAGCAGTTTGTGGGAGAAAGAGACCCAGTACTTC. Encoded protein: CASSLWEKETQYF.

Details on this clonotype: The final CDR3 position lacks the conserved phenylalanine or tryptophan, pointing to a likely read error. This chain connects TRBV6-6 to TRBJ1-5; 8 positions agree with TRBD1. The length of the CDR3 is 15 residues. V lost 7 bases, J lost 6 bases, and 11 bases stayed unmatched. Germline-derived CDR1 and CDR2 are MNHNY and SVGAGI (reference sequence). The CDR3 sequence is CASITSTGDPQPQHL. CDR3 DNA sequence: TGTGCCAGCATTACTTCGACAGGGGATCCTCAGCCCCAGCATTTG.

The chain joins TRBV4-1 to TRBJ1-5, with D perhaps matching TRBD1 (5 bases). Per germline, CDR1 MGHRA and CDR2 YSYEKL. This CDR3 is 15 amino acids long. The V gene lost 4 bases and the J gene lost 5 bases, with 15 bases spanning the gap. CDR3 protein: CASSLLRGVDQPQHF. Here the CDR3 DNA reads TGCGCCAGCAGCCTCCTTCGGGGGGTGGATCAGCCCCAGCATTTT.

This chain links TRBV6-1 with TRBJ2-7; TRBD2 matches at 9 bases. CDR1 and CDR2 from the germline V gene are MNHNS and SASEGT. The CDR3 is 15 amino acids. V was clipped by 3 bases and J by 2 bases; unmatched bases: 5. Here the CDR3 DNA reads TGTGCCAGCAGTGAGGGACTAGCCGCCGCCTACGAGCAGTACTTC. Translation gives CASSEGLAAAYEQYF.

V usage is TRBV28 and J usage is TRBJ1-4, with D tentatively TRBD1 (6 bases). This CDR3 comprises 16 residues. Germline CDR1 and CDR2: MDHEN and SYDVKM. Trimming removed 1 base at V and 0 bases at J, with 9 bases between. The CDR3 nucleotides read TGTGCCAGCAGTTTATATGCAGGGGCAACTAATGAAAAACTGTTTTTT. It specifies CASSLYAGATNEKLFF.